This TCR beta chain was captured in a study of cytomegalovirus exposure and HLA in healthy donors. Details on this clone: Its cognate antigen is unknown.

Germline values: CDR1 MDHEN, CDR2 SYDVKM. CDR3 length: 17 residues. Trimming took 3 bases from V and 6 from J, leaving 23 bases between them. General study results and limits: A cluster of highly shared sequence variants was likely a sequencing artifact.

Primers for the PCR totalled 60 Vbeta and 13 Jbeta. Clones were read by immunoSEQ multiplex PCR, and TCRdb kept only the in-frame ones, dropping some. The sample lists roughly 120,000 clones, over 70% occurring once. The sequencing input was PBMCs. This chain connects TRBV28 to TRBJ1-2; D perhaps matches TRBD1 (6 bases). This receptor was identified in a woman between 18 and 29 years old in good health and CMV-seronegative. The DNA for the CDR3 is TGTGCCAGCAGTTTCACTTTTACAGGGAGTGGAGGAAATGGCTACACCTTC. It is translated as CASSFTFTGSGGNGYTF.